Following are 17 T cell receptor beta chains from one sample sequenced in a study of cytomegalovirus exposure and HLA in healthy donors. Both 60 Vbeta primers and 13 Jbeta primers went into the PCR. The table came from immunoSEQ multiplex PCR; TCRdb's copy has only in-frame clones and leaves some out. Of some 200,000 clones in the sample, around four fifths are singletons; the top ten hold over 2%. The sequenced sample was PBMCs. The receptors were sampled from a woman aged 50 to 60 in good health and CMV-seropositive.

The genes are TRBV9 and TRBJ1-5; D gene uncertain. CDR3 length: 18 residues. With 1 base removed from V and 2 bases from J, the gap between germline ends came to 19 bases. Germline V gene sequence: CDR1 SGDLS, CDR2 YYNGEE. The CDR3 DNA reads TGTGCCAGCAGCGTATCCCCCCGTCAACTCGGGGGCAATCAGCCCCAGCATTTT. It yields the protein CASSVSPRQLGGNQPQHF.

The chain joins TRBV5-1 to TRBJ2-5; D perhaps matches TRBD1 (5 bases). The CDR3 has 15 residues. V shed 0 bases and J shed 5 bases, with 14 bases lying between them. Per germline, CDR1 SGHRS and CDR2 YFSETQ. The CDR3 reads CASSLVVSGMETQYF. The CDR3 DNA sequence: TGCGCCAGCAGCTTGGTTGTCTCAGGGATGGAGACCCAGTACTTC.

CDR3 nucleotides: TGCGCCAGCGGTTCGGGGGGGGGCCCCCAAGAGACCCAGTACTTC. This encodes CASGSGGGPQETQYF. J is TRBJ2-5 and V is TRBV5-1; TRBD2 aligns across 8 bases. Germline V gives CDR1 SGHRS, CDR2 YFSETQ. J gave up 1 base and V 7 bases, and 9 bases lay outside the gene matches. This CDR3 has 15 amino acids.

The V and J genes are TRBV21-1 and TRBJ1-1; the table's D call of TRBD1 was not tested on the DNA. TRBV21-1 represents a pseudogene. The CDR3 consists of 19 residues. The CDR3 loop is CASSTSRGQGNRGNTEAFF. The CDR3 DNA is TGTGCCAGCAGCACCTCAAGGGGCCAGGGGAATAGGGGGAACACTGAAGCTTTCTTT.

This clone was detected only once. The chain joins TRBV28 to TRBJ2-7; 10 nucleotides line up with TRBD2. The trim removed 7 bases at V and 7 bases at J, leaving 13 bases unmatched. Germline V lookup: CDR1 MDHEN, CDR2 SYDVKM. The CDR3 runs 15 residues. The CDR3 loop is CASTSGGLAIWEQYF. For the CDR3, the DNA is TGTGCCAGCACCTCGGGGGGACTAGCGATTTGGGAGCAGTACTTC.

This clone appeared once. The CDR3 coding sequence is TGTGCCAGCAGTGAAGCGCGAAGAGATACGCAGTATTTT. Translation gives CASSEARRDTQYF. The chain couples TRBV2 to TRBJ2-3; D is ambiguous. The germline gives CDR1 SNHLY, CDR2 FYNNEI. V was shortened by 0 bases and J by 5 bases, with 6 bases between the two germline ends. This CDR3 is built from 13 residues. The variable domain in full, with the rest retrieved from reference TRBV2 and TRBJ2-3, is EPEVTQTPSHQVTQMGQEVILRCVPISNHLYFYWYRQILGQKVEFLVSFYNNEISEKSEIFDDQFSVERPDGSNFTLKIRSTKLEDSAMYFCASSEARRDTQYFGPGTRLTVL.

J is TRBJ1-1 and V is TRBV9; D remains unclear. The CDR3 spans 16 residues. V lost 0 bases to trimming and J lost 0 bases, with 12 bases between them. Germline V gene data show CDR1 as SGDLS and CDR2 as YYNGEE. The CDR3 coding sequence is TGTGCCAGCAGCGTAGCTTGTGGGGAGATGAACACTGAAGCTTTCTTT. Residues: CASSVACGEMNTEAFF.

The sample holds one count of this clone. The rearrangement links TRBV7-6 to TRBJ1-5, with 7 bases identical to TRBD1. After removal of 5 bases from V and 7 bases from J, the junction contained 8 bases not matched to a gene. The CDR3 contains 14 residues. Germline V lookup: CDR1 SGHVS, CDR2 FNYEAQ. The chain's CDR3 is CASSAAGGHQPQHF. For the CDR3, the DNA is TGTGCCAGCAGCGCTGCAGGGGGGCACCAGCCCCAGCATTTT.

This chain links TRBV5-1 with TRBJ2-7; 11 bases match TRBD1. V lost 1 base and J lost 3; bases outside the gene matches: 3. The CDR3 has 15 residues. Germline V gene data show CDR1 as SGHRS and CDR2 as YFSETQ. The CDR3 region has the DNA TGCGCCAGCAGCTTGCAGGACAGGGGGCTCTACGAGCAGTACTTC. Amino acids: CASSLQDRGLYEQYF.

The chain carries TRBV2 and TRBJ1-6; TRBD1 is a possible D gene (6 bases). The germline V gene encodes CDR1 SNHLY and CDR2 FYNNEI. Deletions cut 7 bases from V and 7 bases from J, with 17 bases between. The CDR3 covers 15 residues. As DNA, the CDR3 is TGTGCCAGCACCACCTGGGGGCAGGGGAATTCACCCCTCCACTTT. Protein: CASTTWGQGNSPLHF.

Turning to this clone: The same CDR3 can be traced to other DNA sequences in this sample. This chain connects TRBV6-5 to TRBJ2-7; TRBD1 matches 7 bases. The V gene end was trimmed by 6 bases and the J gene end by 4 bases; junction bases not matched to a gene: 3. This CDR3 has 12 amino acids. Germline CDR1 MNHEY, CDR2 SVGAGI. CDR3 region: CASRRTGYEQYF. CDR3 in DNA: TGTGCCAGCAGGAGGACAGGTTACGAGCAGTACTTC.

The chain combines TRBV30 with TRBJ2-3; TRBD1 is a possible D gene (5 bases). Trimming shortened V by 3 bases and J by 2 bases, and 12 bases separated the two germline ends. CDR1 and CDR2 (germline): GTSNPN, SVGIG (reference sequence). The CDR3 sequence is 14 residues long. CDR3 nucleotide sequence: TGTGCCTGGAGGGACAAATTTCTCACAGATACGCAGTATTTT. It specifies CAWRDKFLTDTQYF.

The chain uses TRBV18 and TRBJ2-5; 8 bases align to TRBD1. The end of the DNA aligns better with TRBJ2-7, so the J call may be wrong. The CDR3 contains 13 residues. The V gene's germline CDR1 is KGHSH and CDR2 LQKENI. The CDR3 protein is CASSPGQDGEQYF. CDR3 in DNA: TGTGCCAGCTCGCCGGGACAGGACGGCGAGCAGTACTTC.

About this clone: Sequence at one end of the junction differs from germline and may be a read error. The chain joins TRBV7-9 to TRBJ2-1; D is possibly TRBD2 (6 bases). CDR1 is SEHNR, CDR2 FQNEAQ, per germline (reference sequence). The CDR3 is 16 residues long. The CDR3 is CSSSRDGGLWYNEQFF. The DNA for the CDR3 is TGTTCCAGCAGCCGTGACGGGGGATTGTGGTACAATGAGCAGTTCTTC.

In its sample, this clone was seen a few times. The rearrangement uses TRBV6-5 and TRBJ1-1; 7 nucleotides align to TRBD1. V gave up 8 bases and J gave up 5 bases; unmatched junction bases: 5. The germline CDR1 and CDR2 sequences are MNHEY and SVGAGI. CDR3 length: 12 residues. CDR3 coding DNA: TGTGCCAGCCTGGGACAGAGGACTGAAGCTTTCTTT. Its translation is CASLGQRTEAFF.

The chain carries TRBV7-9 and TRBJ2-1, with D maybe TRBD2 (5 bases). The CDR3 length is 12 residues. Germline V gene lookup returns CDR1 SEHNR and CDR2 FQNEAQ (reference sequence). V was shortened by 3 bases and J by 9 bases, with 9 bases between the two germline ends. CDR3 sequence: CASSFPEGEQFF. The CDR3 bases are TGTGCCAGCAGCTTTCCAGAGGGTGAGCAGTTCTTC.

The chain joins TRBV6-1 to TRBJ2-7; weak D call: TRBD2 (7 bases). With 4 bases removed from V and 7 bases from J, the gap between germline ends came to 17 bases. From germline, CDR1 is MNHNS and CDR2 SASEGT. This CDR3 has 14 residues. CDR3 nucleotide sequence: TGTGCCAGCAGTGTGGGGGGGCGGGGTGAAGAGCAGTACTTC. Its translation is CASSVGGRGEEQYF.